In its sample, the clone carrying this T cell receptor (beta chain) was seen many times. Its antigen is still unknown. TCRdb ran MiXCR on the 5' RACE reads and lists one entry per CDR3 protein. This sample has about 220,000 distinct CDR3 sequences, with 2.5% to 3.5% found just once. These data originate in a study of T cells after yellow fever vaccination. Study findings and constraints: Faster peaking, at day 5 versus 15, marked a secondary response that was weaker.

This sequence originates from a man in his late teens or twenties who received the YFV17D yellow fever vaccine. The material was CD4+ T cells sorted from PBMCs, obtained 10 days after the yellow fever booster vaccination.

The CDR3 protein is CASSLMTDLRTDTQYF. CDR3 in DNA: TGCGCCAGCAGCTTAATGACAGATTTGCGCACAGATACGCAGTATTTT. This rearrangement joins TRBV5-1 to TRBJ2-3; tentative D call: TRBD1 (5 bases). Germline V gene lookup returns CDR1 SGHRS and CDR2 YFSETQ. This CDR3 is 16 amino acids long. The V end lost 2 bases, the J end lost 1 base, and 14 bases lay between the germline ends.